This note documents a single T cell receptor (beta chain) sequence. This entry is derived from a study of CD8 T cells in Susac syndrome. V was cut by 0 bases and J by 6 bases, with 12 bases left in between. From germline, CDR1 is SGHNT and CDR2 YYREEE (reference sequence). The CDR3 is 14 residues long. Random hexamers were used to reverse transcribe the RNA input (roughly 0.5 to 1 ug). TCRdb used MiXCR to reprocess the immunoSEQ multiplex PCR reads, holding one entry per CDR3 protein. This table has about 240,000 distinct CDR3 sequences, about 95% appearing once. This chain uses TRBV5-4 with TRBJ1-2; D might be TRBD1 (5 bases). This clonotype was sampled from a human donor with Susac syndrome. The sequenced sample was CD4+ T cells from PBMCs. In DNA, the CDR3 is TGTGCCAGCAGCTTGGTAGACAGAGCGGATGGCTACACCTTC. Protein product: CASSLVDRADGYTF.